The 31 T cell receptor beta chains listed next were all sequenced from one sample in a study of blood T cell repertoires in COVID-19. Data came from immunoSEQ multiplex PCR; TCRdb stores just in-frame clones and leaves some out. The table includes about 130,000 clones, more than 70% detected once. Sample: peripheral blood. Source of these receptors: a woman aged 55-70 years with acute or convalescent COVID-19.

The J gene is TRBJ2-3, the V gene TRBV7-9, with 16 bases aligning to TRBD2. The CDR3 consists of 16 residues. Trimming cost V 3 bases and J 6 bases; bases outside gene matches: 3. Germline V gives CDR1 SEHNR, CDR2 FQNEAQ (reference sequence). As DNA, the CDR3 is TGTGCCAGCAGCTTGGGACTAGCGGGAGGGTCCGATACGCAGTATTTT. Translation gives CASSLGLAGGSDTQYF.

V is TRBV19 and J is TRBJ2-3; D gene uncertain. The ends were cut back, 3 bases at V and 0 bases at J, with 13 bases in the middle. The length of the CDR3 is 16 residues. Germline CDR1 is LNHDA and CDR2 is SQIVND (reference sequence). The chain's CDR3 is CASSMGYRSSTDTQYF. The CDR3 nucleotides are TGTGCCAGTAGTATGGGCTACCGTTCTAGCACAGATACGCAGTATTTT.

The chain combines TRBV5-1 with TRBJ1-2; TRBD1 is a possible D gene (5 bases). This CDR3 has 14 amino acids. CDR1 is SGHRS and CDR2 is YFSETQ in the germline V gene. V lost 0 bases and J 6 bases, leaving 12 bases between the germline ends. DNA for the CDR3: TGCGCCAGCAGCTTGGATGGGGGGTACAATGGCTACACCTTC. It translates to CASSLDGGYNGYTF.

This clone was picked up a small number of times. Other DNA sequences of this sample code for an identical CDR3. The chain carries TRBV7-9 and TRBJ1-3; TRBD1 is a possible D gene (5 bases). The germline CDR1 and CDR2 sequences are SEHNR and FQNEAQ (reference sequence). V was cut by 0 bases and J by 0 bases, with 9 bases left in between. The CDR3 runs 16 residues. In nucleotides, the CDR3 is TGTGCCAGCAGCTTAGCGGGGGGAGGCTCTGGAAACACCATATATTTT. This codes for CASSLAGGGSGNTIYF.

In nucleotides, the CDR3 is TGTGCCAGCAGTGAAGGGGCAGGGGTGCCCAATCAGCCCCAGCATTTT. This sequence encodes CASSEGAGVPNQPQHF. The rearrangement uses TRBV6-1 and TRBJ1-5; D possibly corresponds to TRBD1 (6 bases). The germline gives CDR1 MNHNS, CDR2 SASEGT. The CDR3 is 16 residues long. With 1 base removed from V and 3 bases from J, the gap between germline ends came to 13 bases.

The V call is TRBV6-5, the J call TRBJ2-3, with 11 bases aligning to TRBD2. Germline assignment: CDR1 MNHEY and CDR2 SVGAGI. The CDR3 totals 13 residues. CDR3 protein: CGASGRSTDTQYF. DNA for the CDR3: TGTGGGGCTAGCGGGAGGTCCACAGATACGCAGTATTTT.

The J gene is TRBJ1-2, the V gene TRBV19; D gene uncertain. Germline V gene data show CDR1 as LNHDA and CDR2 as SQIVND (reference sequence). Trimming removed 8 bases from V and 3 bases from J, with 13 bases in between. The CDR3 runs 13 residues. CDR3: CASRRTRDYGYTF. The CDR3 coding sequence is TGTGCCAGTCGGAGGACGAGGGACTATGGCTACACCTTC.

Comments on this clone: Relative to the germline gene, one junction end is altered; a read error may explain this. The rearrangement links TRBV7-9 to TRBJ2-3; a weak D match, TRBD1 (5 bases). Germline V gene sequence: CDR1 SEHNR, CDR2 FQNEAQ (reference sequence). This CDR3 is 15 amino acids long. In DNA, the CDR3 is TGTGCCAGCACCTTAGGGGCTCCTCTCACAGATACGCAGTATTTT. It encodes CASTLGAPLTDTQYF.

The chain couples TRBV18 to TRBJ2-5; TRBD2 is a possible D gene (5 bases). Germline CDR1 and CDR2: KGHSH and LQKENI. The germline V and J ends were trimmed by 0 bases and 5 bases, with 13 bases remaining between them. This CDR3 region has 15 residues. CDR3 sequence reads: CASSPPTRGGETQYF. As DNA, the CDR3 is TGTGCCAGCTCACCACCGACGCGCGGCGGGGAGACCCAGTACTTC. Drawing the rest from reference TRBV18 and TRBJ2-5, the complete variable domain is NAGVMQNPRHLVRRRGQEARLRCSPMKGHSHVYWYRQLPEEGLKFMVYLQKENIIDESGMPKERFSAEFPKEGPSILRIQQVVRGDSAAYFCASSPPTRGGETQYFGPGTRLLVL.

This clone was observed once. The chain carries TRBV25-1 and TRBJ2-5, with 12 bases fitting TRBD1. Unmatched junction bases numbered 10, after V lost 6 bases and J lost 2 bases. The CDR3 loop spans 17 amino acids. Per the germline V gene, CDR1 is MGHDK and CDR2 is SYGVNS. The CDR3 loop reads CASSEGTGGFSQETQYF. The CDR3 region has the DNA TGTGCCAGCAGCGAGGGGACAGGGGGCTTTTCACAAGAGACCCAGTACTTC.

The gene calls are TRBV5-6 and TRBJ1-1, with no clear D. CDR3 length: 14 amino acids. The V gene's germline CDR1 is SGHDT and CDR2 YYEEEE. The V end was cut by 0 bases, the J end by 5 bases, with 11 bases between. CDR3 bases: TGTGCCAGCAGCTTGGCCATAGTCCTAACTGAAGCTTTCTTT. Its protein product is CASSLAIVLTEAFF.

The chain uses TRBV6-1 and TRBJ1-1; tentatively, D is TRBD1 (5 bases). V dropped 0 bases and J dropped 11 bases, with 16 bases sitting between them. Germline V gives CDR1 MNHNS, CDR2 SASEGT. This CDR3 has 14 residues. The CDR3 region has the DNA TGTGCCAGCAGTGAAGCGCGACAGTCGGGTTTTGCTTTCTTT. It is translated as CASSEARQSGFAFF.

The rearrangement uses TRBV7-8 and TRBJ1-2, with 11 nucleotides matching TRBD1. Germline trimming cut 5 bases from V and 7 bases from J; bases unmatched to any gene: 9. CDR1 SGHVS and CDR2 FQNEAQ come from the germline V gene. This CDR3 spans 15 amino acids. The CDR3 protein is CASSIRGQGAGGYTF. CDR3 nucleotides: TGTGCCAGCAGCATCCGAGGACAGGGGGCGGGTGGCTACACCTTC.

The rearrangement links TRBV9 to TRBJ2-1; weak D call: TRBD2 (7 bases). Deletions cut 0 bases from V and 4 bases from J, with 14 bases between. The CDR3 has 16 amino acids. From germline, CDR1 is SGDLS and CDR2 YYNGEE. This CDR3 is CASSVERAGAYNEQFF. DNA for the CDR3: TGTGCCAGCAGCGTAGAAAGGGCGGGGGCTTACAATGAGCAGTTCTTC.

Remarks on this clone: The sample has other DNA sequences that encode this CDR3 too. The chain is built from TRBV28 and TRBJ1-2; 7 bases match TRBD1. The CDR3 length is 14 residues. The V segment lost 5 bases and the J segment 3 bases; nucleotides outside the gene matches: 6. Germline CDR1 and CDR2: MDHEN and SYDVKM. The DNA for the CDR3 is TGTGCCAGCAGTCCCCCGACAGGGTACTATGGCTACACCTTC. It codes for CASSPPTGYYGYTF.

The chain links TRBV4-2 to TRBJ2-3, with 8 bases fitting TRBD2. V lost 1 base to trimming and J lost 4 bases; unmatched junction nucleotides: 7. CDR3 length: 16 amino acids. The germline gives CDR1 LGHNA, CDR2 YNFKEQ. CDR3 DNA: TGTGCCAGCAGCCAAGTAACAGCGGGAGACCCAGATACGCAGTATTTT. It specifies CASSQVTAGDPDTQYF.

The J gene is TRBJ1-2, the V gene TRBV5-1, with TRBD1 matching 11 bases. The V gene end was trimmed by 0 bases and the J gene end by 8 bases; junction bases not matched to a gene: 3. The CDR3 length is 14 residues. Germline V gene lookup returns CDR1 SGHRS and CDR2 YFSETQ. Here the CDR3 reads CASSLGTGGGGYTF. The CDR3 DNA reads TGCGCCAGCAGCTTGGGGACAGGGGGCGGAGGCTACACCTTC.

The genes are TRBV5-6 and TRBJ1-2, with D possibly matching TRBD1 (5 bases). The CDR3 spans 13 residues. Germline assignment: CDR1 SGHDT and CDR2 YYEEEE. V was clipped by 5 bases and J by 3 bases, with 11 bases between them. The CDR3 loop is CASRRLTDYGYTF. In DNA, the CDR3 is TGTGCCAGCAGACGGTTGACAGACTATGGCTACACCTTC.

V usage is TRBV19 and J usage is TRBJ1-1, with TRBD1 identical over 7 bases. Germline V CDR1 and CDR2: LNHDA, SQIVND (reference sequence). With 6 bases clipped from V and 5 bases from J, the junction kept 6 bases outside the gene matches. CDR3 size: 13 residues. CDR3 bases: TGTGCCAGTAGCAAACAGGGGAGGACTGAAGCTTTCTTT. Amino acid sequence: CASSKQGRTEAFF.

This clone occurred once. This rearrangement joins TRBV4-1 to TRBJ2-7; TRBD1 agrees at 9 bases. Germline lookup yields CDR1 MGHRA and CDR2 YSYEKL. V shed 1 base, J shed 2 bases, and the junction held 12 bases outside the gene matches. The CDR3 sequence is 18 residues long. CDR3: CASSQGGQGSGSPYEQYF. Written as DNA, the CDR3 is TGCGCCAGCAGCCAAGGGGGACAGGGTTCCGGGAGTCCCTACGAGCAGTACTTC.

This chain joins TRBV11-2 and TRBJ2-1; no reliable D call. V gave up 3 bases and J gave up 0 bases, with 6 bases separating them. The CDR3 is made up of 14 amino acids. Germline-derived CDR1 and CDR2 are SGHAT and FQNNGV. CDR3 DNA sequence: TGTGCCAGCAGCTTGTTTCGCTCCTACAATGAGCAGTTCTTC. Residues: CASSLFRSYNEQFF.

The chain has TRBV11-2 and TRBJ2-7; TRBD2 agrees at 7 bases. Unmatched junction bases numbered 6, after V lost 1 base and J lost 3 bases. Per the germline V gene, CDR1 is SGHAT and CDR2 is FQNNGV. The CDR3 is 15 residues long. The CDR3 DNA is TGTGCCAGCAGCTTAGGGGGTGGGAGGGTCTACGAGCAGTACTTC. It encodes CASSLGGGRVYEQYF.

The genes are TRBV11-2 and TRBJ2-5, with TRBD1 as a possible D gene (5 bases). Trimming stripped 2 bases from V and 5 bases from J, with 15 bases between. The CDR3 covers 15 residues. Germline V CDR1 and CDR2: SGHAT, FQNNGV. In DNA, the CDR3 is TGTGCCAGCAGCTTAATTCTAGGGAAGGGGGAGACCCAGTACTTC. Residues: CASSLILGKGETQYF.

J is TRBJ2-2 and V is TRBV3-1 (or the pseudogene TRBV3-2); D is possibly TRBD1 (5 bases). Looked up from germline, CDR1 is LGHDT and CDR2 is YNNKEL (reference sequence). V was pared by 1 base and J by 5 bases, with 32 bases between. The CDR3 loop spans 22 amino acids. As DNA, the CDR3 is TGTGCCAGCAGCCAAGGGTTGAGCAGGGTCGCGCAGGCAGGTTGGGTTACCGGGGAGCTGTTTTTT. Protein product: CASSQGLSRVAQAGWVTGELFF.

CDR3 bases: TGCGCCAGCAGCCAAGATAGTGCGGGACAGGGAGGTCAGCCCCAGCATTTT. As protein: CASSQDSAGQGGQPQHF. The chain recombines TRBV4-1 with TRBJ1-5; 9 bases line up with TRBD1. After removal of 0 bases from V and 6 bases from J, the junction contained 9 bases not matched to a gene. CDR1 MGHRA and CDR2 YSYEKL come from the germline V gene. The CDR3 consists of 17 residues.

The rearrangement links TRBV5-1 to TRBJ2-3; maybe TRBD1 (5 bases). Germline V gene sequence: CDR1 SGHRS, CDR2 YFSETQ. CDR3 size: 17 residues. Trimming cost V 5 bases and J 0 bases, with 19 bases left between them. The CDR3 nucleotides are TGCGCCAGCAGTCCTGGTTTTTCCAGGGCTAGCACAGATACGCAGTATTTT. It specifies CASSPGFSRASTDTQYF. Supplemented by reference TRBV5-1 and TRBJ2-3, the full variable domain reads KAGVTQTPRYLIKTRGQQVTLSCSPISGHRSVSWYQQTPGQGLQFLFEYFSETQRNKGNFPGRFSGRQFSNSRSEMNVSTLELGDSALYLCASSPGFSRASTDTQYFGPGTRLTVL.

The CDR3 DNA follows: TGTGCCAGTAGTATGGGCGACACTTTGAGCTCTGGAAACACCATATATTTT. Residues: CASSMGDTLSSGNTIYF. This chain joins TRBV19 and TRBJ1-3; D is uncertain. Per germline, CDR1 LNHDA and CDR2 SQIVND (reference sequence). The CDR3 totals 17 residues. The V end was cut by 3 bases, the J end by 0 bases, with 15 bases between.

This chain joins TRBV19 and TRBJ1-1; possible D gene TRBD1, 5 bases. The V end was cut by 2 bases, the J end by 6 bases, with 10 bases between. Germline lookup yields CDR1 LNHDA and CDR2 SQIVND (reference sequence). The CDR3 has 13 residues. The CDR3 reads CASSINWGAEAFF. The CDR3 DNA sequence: TGTGCCAGTAGTATAAACTGGGGGGCTGAAGCTTTCTTT.

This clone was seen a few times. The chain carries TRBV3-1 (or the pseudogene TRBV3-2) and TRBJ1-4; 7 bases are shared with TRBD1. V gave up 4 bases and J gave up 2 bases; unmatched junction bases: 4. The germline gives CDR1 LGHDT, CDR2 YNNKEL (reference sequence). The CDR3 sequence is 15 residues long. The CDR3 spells CASSLLQGTNEKLFF. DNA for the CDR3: TGTGCCAGCAGCCTACTACAGGGGACTAATGAAAAACTGTTTTTT.

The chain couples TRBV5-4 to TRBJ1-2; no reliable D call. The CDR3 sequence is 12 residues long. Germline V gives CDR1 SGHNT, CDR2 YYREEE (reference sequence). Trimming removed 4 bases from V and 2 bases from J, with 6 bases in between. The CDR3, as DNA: TGTGCCAGCAGCGAGGAGAACTATGGCTACACCTTC. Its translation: CASSEENYGYTF.

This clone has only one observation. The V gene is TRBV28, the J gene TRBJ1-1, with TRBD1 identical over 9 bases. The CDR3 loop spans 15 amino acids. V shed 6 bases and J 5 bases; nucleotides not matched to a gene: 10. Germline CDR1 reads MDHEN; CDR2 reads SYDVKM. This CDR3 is CASSPQGAPRTEAFF. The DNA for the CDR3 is TGTGCCAGCAGCCCACAGGGGGCGCCCAGAACTGAAGCTTTCTTT.